This T cell receptor beta chain stems from a study of vaccination and CD4 T cells after COVID-19. The overall study: Investigators stimulated cells with overlapping spike peptides drawn from SARS-CoV-2, HCoV-NL63, HCoV-OC43 and HCoV-229E. Study-wide points: Researchers report that a median about 90% of reactive clones in convalescent patients surfaced only post-vaccination.

A single count supports this clonotype. Its antigen is currently unknown. The CDR3 totals 18 residues. The Oncomine TCR Beta short-read assay generated sequence data from the DNA of cultured CD4+ T cells. Genomic DNA from cultured CD4+ T cells was extracted. TCRdb ran MiXCR on the PCR reads and lists one entry per CDR3 protein. The table shows around 17,000 distinct CDR3 sequences, with roughly 61% occurring only once. The treatment was: approximately 11-day PBMC culture with coronavirus spike peptide pools or control peptides (ViraFEST assay). This sequence joins TRBV21-1 and TRBJ1-5; TRBD1 is the table's D call and was not checked against the DNA. TRBV21-1 is described as a pseudogene. The specimen sequenced was CD4+ T cells from blood, cultured in vitro. This clonotype originated in a human donor who had recovered from COVID-19. The CDR3 is CASSWSRGDRGRNQPQHF. CDR3 DNA sequence: TGTGCCAGCAGCTGGAGTCGCGGGGACAGGGGGCGGAATCAGCCCCAGCATTTT.